The following is a TCR beta chain sequence with its context. Categorization into cohorts depended on clinical history that participants reported. This record belongs to a study of blood T cell repertoires in COVID-19. On the study more broadly: Samples representing acute and convalescent COVID-19 were sourced from the United States, Italy and Spain. Sources were T cells, B-cell-depleted T cells, or PBMCs; the material itself was cDNA or gDNA.

Per the original data handling: How many nucleated cells were present was estimated from reference gene primer amplification. TCRdb's copy holds only in-frame clones and misses some; the assay was immunoSEQ multiplex PCR. V, J and clone size reflect that table, while D and trimming were determined from the DNA. There are hundreds of thousands of clones in the sample; approximately 86% occur only once, and approximately 8% lies in the top ten. This CDR3 spans 15 amino acids. CDR1 and CDR2 from the germline V gene are LNHNV and YYDKDF (reference sequence). V shed 0 bases and J shed 0 bases, with 8 bases lying between them.

The rearrangement joins TRBV15 to TRBJ1-1, with D uncertain. The sample was PBMCs or T cells enriched from blood (not recorded which). The TCR originated in a woman aged 55-69 years who had recovered from COVID-19. This CDR3 reads CATSRDPGMNTEAFF. CDR3 nucleotide sequence: TGTGCCACCAGCAGAGACCCGGGTATGAACACTGAAGCTTTCTTT.